The 5 T cell receptor beta chains given below trace back to one sample, sequenced in a study of cytomegalovirus exposure and HLA in healthy donors. PCR primers comprised 60 Vbeta and 13 Jbeta primers. Here immunoSEQ multiplex PCR was the method, and the copy in TCRdb shows in-frame clones only, minus some. The repertoire consists of some 83,000 clones, with approximately 75% occurring once and the leading ten covering roughly 4.2%. The sample consisted of PBMCs. These receptors were collected from a man in his 60s in good health and CMV-seronegative.

V and J are TRBV5-1 and TRBJ2-6; no clear D. The germline gives CDR1 SGHRS, CDR2 YFSETQ. The CDR3 extends over 16 amino acids. V was shortened by 4 bases and J by 0 bases, with 11 bases between the two germline ends. CDR3 nucleotides: TGCGCCAGCAGCCCTAACCAGGCCTCTGGGGCCAACGTCCTGACTTTC. Encoded protein: CASSPNQASGANVLTF.

A word on this clone: One end of the junction fails to match germline, which may point to a read error. V and J are TRBV7-7 and TRBJ2-5, with D possibly matching TRBD1 (5 bases). The CDR3 loop spans 14 amino acids. Per the germline V gene, CDR1 is SSHAT and CDR2 is FNYEAQ (reference sequence). CDR3 bases: TGTGCTAGCAGCACCAGGGTGGGGCAAGAGACCCAGTACTTC. It yields the protein CASSTRVGQETQYF.

The chain is built from TRBV11-2 and TRBJ1-3, with 10 bases matching TRBD1. Germline CDR1 SGHAT, CDR2 FQNNGV. V trimming: 5 bases; J trimming: 3 bases; junction bases outside the gene matches: 7. The CDR3 sequence is 16 residues long. The CDR3 sequence: CASSDRQGAFGNTIYF. CDR3 sequence (DNA): TGTGCCAGCAGCGACAGACAGGGGGCCTTTGGAAACACCATATATTTT.

This chain uses TRBV2 with TRBJ2-7, with unresolved D. Trimming cost V 3 bases and J 7 bases, with 10 bases left between them. Germline CDR1 and CDR2: SNHLY and FYNNEI. The CDR3 extends over 12 amino acids. The CDR3: CASSDAAREQYF. DNA for the CDR3: TGTGCCAGCAGTGACGCGGCTAGGGAGCAGTACTTC. The variable domain in full, completed from reference TRBV2 and TRBJ2-7, reads EPEVTQTPSHQVTQMGQEVILRCVPISNHLYFYWYRQILGQKVEFLVSFYNNEISEKSEIFDDQFSVERPDGSNFTLKIRSTKLEDSAMYFCASSDAAREQYFGPGTRLTVT.

The genes are TRBV5-5 and TRBJ2-7, with 9 bases that match TRBD1. The CDR3 runs 17 residues. Unmatched junction bases numbered 11, after V lost 1 base and J lost 3 bases. The V gene's germline CDR1 is SGHKS and CDR2 YYEKEE (reference sequence). The DNA for the CDR3 is TGTGCCAGCAGCTTGATGTTGGGACCGGGACAGGGCTACGAGCAGTACTTC. Amino acid sequence: CASSLMLGPGQGYEQYF. The complete variable domain, with remaining parts taken from reference TRBV5-5 and TRBJ2-7, reads DAGVTQSPTHLIKTRGQQVTLRCSPISGHKSVSWYQQVLGQGPQFIFQYYEKEERGRGNFPDRFSARQFPNYSSELNVNALLLGDSALYLCASSLMLGPGQGYEQYFGPGTRLTVT.